This TCR beta chain is from a study of blood T cell repertoires in COVID-19. Study background: Nucleic acid was either cDNA or gDNA, and it came from T cells, B-cell-depleted T cells, or PBMCs.

With 2 bases clipped from V and 4 bases from J, the junction kept 1 base outside the gene matches. Germline-derived CDR1 and CDR2 are MNHEY and SVGAGI. The CDR3 length is 13 residues. In the original processing: The authors estimated nucleated cell counts from reference gene primer amplification. Profiled with immunoSEQ multiplex PCR; TCRdb holds only in-frame clones, not every one. D and trimming were read from the DNA, whereas the V and J calls and clone size are those reported in that table. This table has 95,000 to 150,000 clones, 60% to 80% appearing once. The chain employs TRBV6-5 and TRBJ1-1; 7 bases are shared with TRBD1. Source material: peripheral blood. The clonotype was recovered from a human donor in a cohort sampled during active COVID-19. CDR3 in amino acids: CASSYAGGTEAFF. The CDR3 DNA follows: TGTGCCAGCAGTTACGCAGGGGGCACTGAAGCTTTCTTT.